The T cell receptor beta chain described here comes from a study of molecular identifiers for immune sequencing clone quantification listed by TCRdb under 2018. About the investigation overall: For a replicate experiment, RNA from around 20,000 or 100,000 naive CD8 T cells was divided into five aliquots, of which four were sequenced. CD8 T cells were used in a methods study to benchmark molecular-identifier clustering-based TCR repertoire sequencing (MIDCIRS) and TCR RNA copy counting. The study at large found these results: When barcode sub-clustering was left out, chimeric consensus sequences inflated TCR diversity, with chimeras reaching as high as 47%. Spiked-in Jurkat TCR RNA equal to a single cell's worth was reported to be detectable even within 1,200,000 naive CD8 T cells. Spiked-in Jurkat TCR RNA (approximately 10 copies' worth), which is not part of the donor repertoire, was contained in the naive libraries. Approximately 3 recovered TCR RNA copies per cell were obtained by modeling, versus roughly 10 by digital PCR, implying a capture efficiency of about 30%. Highly expanded clone sizes could be underestimated because identical TCR molecules may share a barcode. In CMV-specific effector cells, clones with more than 20 RNA copies accounted for over 99% of molecules, whereas in naive cells such clones accounted for under 1%.

This clonotype showed up just a few times. Its antigen is currently not known. Base-call qualities are not available, and no considerably larger clone is one nucleotide away. From the cysteine through the phenylalanine, the CDR3 covers 17 amino acids. Only the CDR3 portion is preserved as DNA: 51 bases, with reading frame beginning at the first base. V lost 0 bases and J lost 6 bases, and the count of bases not matched to a germline gene is 8. The germline V gene encodes CDR1 SGHRS and CDR2 YFSETQ. Libraries of naive CD8 T cells were generated from about 21,000 to 970,000 sorted cells, with 10%, 30% or 50% of the purified RNA used. On a BD FACSAria II, naive CD8 T cells were FACS-sorted as CD8+CD4-CCR7+CD45RA+ and collected into RLT Plus buffer. To test detection sensitivity, Jurkat RNA equivalent to ten TCR copies was spiked into samples of roughly 18,000-1,000,000 naive CD8 T cells. Enrichment of CD8 T cells was performed with RosetteSep CD8+ T Cell Enrichment Cocktail and Ficoll-Paque, after which ACK red cell lysis was carried out.

Receptors were amplified or captured by PCR. The sequencer listed for this sample is NextSeq 500. Bulk TCR libraries were made following a previously described method, with the TCR primers given in Table S5. Total RNA was purified with the Qiagen AllPrep DNA/RNA kit. Reads from multiple sequencing runs of the same library were pooled before analysis. The paper's processing steps were these. Reads were retained only if an exact TCR constant sequence was present, and the retained reads were trimmed to 150 nt and grouped according to their 12-nt molecular barcodes. Reads in each barcode group were sub-clustered using a 15% Levenshtein threshold, and a quality-weighted consensus sequence was built for each RNA molecule. Non-functional sequences were filtered out, along with any lower-count sequence sitting one edit away from another sequence. Barcode sub-clusters with fewer than 20% of the maximum read count were removed, based on fitting two negative binomial distributions. TCRdb trimmed the raw reads at Q25, called clones with MiXCR and kept productive beta chains. Entries that share a CDR3 protein sequence are merged under the most common genes and DNA. None of the V and J calls come from the authors' own analysis; TCRdb made them. The sample table records hundreds of thousands of distinct CDR3 sequences; about 25% of these occur just once. About 0.81% of the sample belongs to the ten largest clones.

Material for sequencing was naive CD8+ T cells from blood, with Jurkat cell RNA spiked in. The intended sense of this specimen's cell subset or site label: FACS-sorted CD8+CD4-CCR7+CD45RA+ naive T cells. The sequence is built from TRBV5-1 and TRBJ2-2; TRBD2 lines up with 10 middle nucleotides. The TCR comes from a human donor in good health. Some libraries in this study had Jurkat cell RNA spiked in. The CDR3 reads CASSLEASGRGSGELFF. The DNA is TGCGCCAGCAGCTTGGAAGCTAGCGGGAGAGGGTCCGGGGAGCTGTTTTTT.